One sample yielded the 19 T cell receptor beta chains listed below, sequenced in a study of cytomegalovirus exposure and HLA in healthy donors. Both 60 Vbeta primers and 13 Jbeta primers went into the PCR. Measured with immunoSEQ multiplex PCR; TCRdb has only the in-frame clones, and not every one. The data contain about 120,000 clones, roughly 70% of them seen just once; the ten biggest clones take up roughly 1.5%. The specimen was PBMCs. Receptors were obtained from a woman between 18 and 30 years old in good health and CMV-seronegative.

A few counts support this clone. This chain uses TRBV6-1 with TRBJ1-1; no firm D call. The germline CDR1 and CDR2 sequences are MNHNS and SASEGT. This CDR3 contains 14 residues. The V end lost 4 bases, the J end lost 4 bases, and 13 bases lay between the germline ends. Here the CDR3 DNA reads TGTGCCAGCAGTGCCGGAGCGTCGGGCACTGAAGCTTTCTTT. This codes for CASSAGASGTEAFF.

The gene calls are TRBV4-2 and TRBJ1-4; 7 bases line up with TRBD1. The CDR3 is 19 residues long. Germline lookup yields CDR1 LGHNA and CDR2 YNFKEQ. V lost 1 base, J lost 5 bases, and 16 bases stayed unmatched. The CDR3 protein is CASSQGGVSFGTANEKLFF. Written as DNA, the CDR3 is TGTGCCAGCAGCCAAGGGGGAGTGTCGTTCGGGACAGCGAATGAAAAACTGTTTTTT.

The genes are TRBV30 and TRBJ2-7; no firm D call. This CDR3 region has 13 residues. Germline V gene lookup returns CDR1 GTSNPN and CDR2 SVGIG (reference sequence). Trimming took off 1 base at V and 7 bases at J, with 14 bases between the two ends. The CDR3 loop reads CAWSALGGGEQYF. The CDR3 DNA is TGTGCCTGGAGTGCCCTAGGCGGTGGGGAGCAGTACTTC.

This clone was recorded once. The V and J genes are TRBV6-1 and TRBJ2-2; D remains unclear. The V and J ends lost 6 bases and 1 base respectively, with 6 bases between them. The CDR3 is made up of 13 amino acids. Germline CDR1 reads MNHNS; CDR2 reads SASEGT. This CDR3 is CASRARNTGELFF. The CDR3, as DNA: TGTGCCAGCAGGGCTAGGAACACCGGGGAGCTGTTTTTT.

As regards this clone: The sample carries other DNA sequences with the same CDR3. The genes are TRBV6-5 and TRBJ1-1, with unresolved D. Trimming removed 3 bases at V and 0 bases at J, with 5 bases between. Germline lookup yields CDR1 MNHEY and CDR2 SVGAGI. CDR3 length equals 13 residues. The CDR3 loop reads CASSYGMNTEAFF. DNA of the CDR3: TGTGCCAGCAGTTATGGCATGAACACTGAAGCTTTCTTT.

The chain joins TRBV2 to TRBJ2-7; D ambiguous. V lost 7 bases and J lost 5, with 18 bases in between. Germline CDR1 reads SNHLY; CDR2 reads FYNNEI. This CDR3 is 14 amino acids long. The CDR3 loop is CASMWNSASDEQYF. The CDR3 DNA sequence: TGTGCCAGCATGTGGAACTCGGCTAGTGACGAGCAGTACTTC. The full variable domain, with the rest looked up from reference TRBV2 and TRBJ2-7, is EPEVTQTPSHQVTQMGQEVILRCVPISNHLYFYWYRQILGQKVEFLVSFYNNEISEKSEIFDDQFSVERPDGSNFTLKIRSTKLEDSAMYFCASMWNSASDEQYFGPGTRLTVT.

The V gene is TRBV7-2, the J gene TRBJ2-7, with TRBD2 as a possible D gene (5 bases). CDR1 is SGHTA, CDR2 FQGNSA, per germline. V gave up 5 bases and J gave up 7 bases, with 15 bases separating them. This CDR3 is built from 13 residues. The CDR3 bases are TGTGCCAGCAGCCCCGGACTCGGTCGGGAGCAGTACTTC. This sequence encodes CASSPGLGREQYF. The whole variable domain, filled in from reference TRBV7-2 and TRBJ2-7, reads GAGVSQSPSNKVTEKGKDVELRCDPISGHTALYWYRQSLGQGLEFLIYFQGNSAPDKSGLPSDRFSAERTGGSVSTLTIQRTQQEDSAVYLCASSPGLGREQYFGPGTRLTVT.

This sequence joins TRBV6-1 and TRBJ1-1; D is undetermined. The germline V gene has CDR1 MNHNS and CDR2 SASEGT. The ends were cut back, 9 bases at V and 1 base at J, with 12 bases in the middle. This CDR3 is built from 13 residues. The CDR3 bases are TGTGCCAGTACCTATACAGAGAACACTGAAGCTTTCTTT. Amino acids: CASTYTENTEAFF.

The CDR3 DNA sequence: TGTGCCAGCGGGGGCCATCCCTCATGGGGTGGCTACACCTTC. Translation: CASGGHPSWGGYTF. J is TRBJ1-2 and V is TRBV6-5; perhaps TRBD1 as D (6 bases). Germline CDR1 MNHEY, CDR2 SVGAGI. The V end was cut by 8 bases, the J end by 7 bases, with 20 bases between. The CDR3 is made up of 14 amino acids.

The chain couples TRBV6-1 to TRBJ1-2, with TRBD1 matching 8 bases. Germline trimming cut 2 bases from V and 3 bases from J; bases unmatched to any gene: 5. Germline values: CDR1 MNHNS, CDR2 SASEGT. The CDR3 has 15 amino acids. The CDR3 here is CASSETGTGDYGYTF. CDR3 nucleotide sequence: TGTGCCAGCAGTGAAACCGGGACAGGAGACTATGGCTACACCTTC.

The chain links TRBV28 to TRBJ2-2; 11 bases line up with TRBD2. Germline values: CDR1 MDHEN, CDR2 SYDVKM. The CDR3 runs 15 residues. V trimming: 5 bases; J trimming: 4 bases; junction bases outside the gene matches: 3. This CDR3 reads CASSLGTSGTGELFF. In nucleotides, the CDR3 is TGTGCCAGCAGTCTCGGGACTAGCGGCACCGGGGAGCTGTTTTTT.

This chain joins TRBV7-6 and TRBJ2-2, with 7 bases fitting TRBD1. V was clipped by 1 base and J by 7 bases; unmatched bases: 3. From germline, CDR1 is SGHVS and CDR2 FNYEAQ. This CDR3 spans 14 amino acids. CDR3 amino acids: CASSLVPGGGELFF. For the CDR3, the DNA is TGTGCCAGCAGCTTAGTCCCAGGGGGCGGGGAGCTGTTTTTT.

This chain's CDR3 is CASRYKTGGYGYTF. In nucleotides, the CDR3 is TGTGCCAGCAGGTATAAGACAGGGGGCTATGGCTACACCTTC. The chain employs TRBV28 and TRBJ1-2, with 9 bases aligning to TRBD1. The CDR3 loop spans 14 amino acids. The V gene's germline CDR1 is MDHEN and CDR2 SYDVKM. V shed 6 bases and J 4 bases; nucleotides not matched to a gene: 6.

J is TRBJ1-5 and V is TRBV2; 10 positions match TRBD1. The CDR3 is 14 residues long. After removal of 6 bases from V and 5 bases from J, the junction contained 4 bases not matched to a gene. CDR1 and CDR2 (germline): SNHLY, FYNNEI. Written as DNA, the CDR3 is TGTGCCAGCAGCCTCGACAGGGGGCATCAGCCCCAGCATTTT. Its protein product is CASSLDRGHQPQHF.

The chain recombines TRBV2 with TRBJ2-7; perhaps TRBD1 as D (6 bases). V lost 6 bases to trimming and J lost 2 bases, with 8 bases between them. In germline, CDR1 is SNHLY, CDR2 FYNNEI. The CDR3 spans 12 residues. CDR3 protein: CASRGDTYEQYF. DNA for the CDR3: TGTGCCAGCAGGGGGGACACCTACGAGCAGTACTTC.

This chain connects TRBV30 to TRBJ2-1; 14 bases agree with TRBD2. The CDR3 spans 18 residues. The J segment lost 9 bases and the V segment lost 3 bases, leaving 16 bases of the junction unmatched. CDR1 and CDR2 (germline): GTSNPN, SVGIG (reference sequence). The CDR3: CAWSPLTSGGAGSSEQFF. The CDR3, as DNA: TGTGCCTGGAGCCCTTTGACTAGCGGGGGGGCAGGATCCAGTGAGCAGTTCTTC.

The CDR3 protein is CASSFRSYNSPLHF. The DNA for the CDR3 is TGTGCCAGCAGTTTTAGGAGCTATAATTCACCCCTCCACTTT. This chain joins TRBV28 and TRBJ1-6; no clear D. CDR1 is MDHEN and CDR2 is SYDVKM in the germline V gene. The CDR3 has 14 amino acids. V was clipped by 3 bases and J by 3 bases, with 6 bases between them. The full variable domain, its missing parts supplied by reference TRBV28 and TRBJ1-6, is DVKVTQSSRYLVKRTGEKVFLECVQDMDHENMFWYRQDPGLGLRLIYFSYDVKMKEKGDIPEGYSVSREKKERFSLILESASTNQTSMYLCASSFRSYNSPLHFGNGTRLTVT.

The chain joins TRBV19 to TRBJ2-5; D is perhaps TRBD2 (6 bases). The CDR3 runs 17 residues. V lost 4 bases, J lost 5 bases, and 23 bases lay in between. Germline V gene data show CDR1 as LNHDA and CDR2 as SQIVND (reference sequence). CDR3 protein: CASSTSGWRGGWETQYF. The CDR3 nucleotides are TGTGCCAGTAGTACCTCGGGGTGGCGGGGAGGTTGGGAGACCCAGTACTTC.

This sequence joins TRBV30 and TRBJ1-2; 7 nucleotides line up with TRBD1. The junction had 11 bases not matched to a gene; V was cut back by 2 bases and J by 8 bases. In germline, CDR1 is GTSNPN, CDR2 SVGIG (reference sequence). This CDR3 is built from 14 residues. For the CDR3, the DNA is TGTGCCTGGAGTACAGGGGCCTCCACGGGAGGCTACACCTTC. Protein: CAWSTGASTGGYTF. Full variable domain (rest looked up from reference TRBV30 and TRBJ1-2): SQTIHQWPATLVQPVGSPLSLECTVEGTSNPNLYWYRQAAGRGLQLLFYSVGIGQISSEVPQNLSASRPQDRQFILSSKKLLLSDSGFYLCAWSTGASTGGYTFGSGTRLTVV.